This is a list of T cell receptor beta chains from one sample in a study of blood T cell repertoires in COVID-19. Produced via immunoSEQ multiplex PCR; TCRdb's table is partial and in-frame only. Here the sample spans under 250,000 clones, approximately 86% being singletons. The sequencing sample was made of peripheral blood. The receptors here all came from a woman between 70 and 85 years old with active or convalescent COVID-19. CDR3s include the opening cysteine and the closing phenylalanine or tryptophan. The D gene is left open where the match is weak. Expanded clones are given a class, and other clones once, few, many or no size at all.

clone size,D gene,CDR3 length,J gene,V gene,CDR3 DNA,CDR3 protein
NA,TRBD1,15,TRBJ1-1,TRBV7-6,TGTGCCAGCAGCCCTAGACAGGGGGTACAAACTGAAGCTTTCTTT,CASSPRQGVQTEAFF
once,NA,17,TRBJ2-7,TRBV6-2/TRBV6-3,TGTGCCAGCAGTTCGGGCAGAAAGGGACTGTTGGACTACGAGCAGTACTTC,CASSSGRKGLLDYEQYF
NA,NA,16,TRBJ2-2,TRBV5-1,TGCGCCAGCAGCCCGGAGGGGACAGCAAACACCGGGGAGCTGTTTTTT,CASSPEGTANTGELFF
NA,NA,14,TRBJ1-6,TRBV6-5,TGTGCCAGCAGAAGTGGGGGGTATAATTCACCCCTCCACTTT,CASRSGGYNSPLHF
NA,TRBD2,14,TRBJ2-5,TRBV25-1,TGTGCCAGCAGTGAAGCGGGGGGCCGGTGGACCCAGTACTTC,CASSEAGGRWTQYF
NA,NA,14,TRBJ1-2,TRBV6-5,TGTGCCAGCAGTTACACAAGTGGAGGCTATGGCTACACCTTC,CASSYTSGGYGYTF
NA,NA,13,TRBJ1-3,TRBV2,TGTGCCAGCCACAGGGAGACAGGAAACACCATATATTTT,CASHRETGNTIYF
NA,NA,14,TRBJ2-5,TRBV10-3,TGTGCCGCGGCAGGGGCCAATCGCCAAGAGACCCAGTACTTC,CAAAGANRQETQYF
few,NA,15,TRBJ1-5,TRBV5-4,TGTGCCAGCAGTCTACAGGGAAGAGGGGATCAGCCCCAGCATTTT,CASSLQGRGDQPQHF
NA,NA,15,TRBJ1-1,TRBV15,TGTGCCACCTGGTTCGGTGACAGGCCGAACACTGAAGCTTTCTTT,CATWFGDRPNTEAFF
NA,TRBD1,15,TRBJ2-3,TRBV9,TGTGCCAGCAGCCCACAGGGGGCATTCACAGATACGCAGTATTTT,CASSPQGAFTDTQYF
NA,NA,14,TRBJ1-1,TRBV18,TGTGCCAGCTCACCTGGGGCCCAGACCACTGAAGCTTTCTTT,CASSPGAQTTEAFF
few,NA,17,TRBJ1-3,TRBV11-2,TGTGCCAGCAGCGTATGGGGCAGATCCTCCTCTGGAAACACCATATATTTT,CASSVWGRSSSGNTIYF
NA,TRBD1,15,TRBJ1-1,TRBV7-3,TGTGCCAGCAGCAGATCGGGACAGGGGAACACTGAAGCTTTCTTT,CASSRSGQGNTEAFF
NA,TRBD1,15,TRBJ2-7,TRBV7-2,TGTGCCAGCAGCTTCACGACAGGGAGCTCCTACGAGCAGTACTTC,CASSFTTGSSYEQYF
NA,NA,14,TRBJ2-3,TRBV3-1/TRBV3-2,TGTGCCAGCAGCCCGGACTATAGCACAGATACGCAGTATTTT,CASSPDYSTDTQYF
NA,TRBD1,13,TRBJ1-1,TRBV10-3,TGTGCCATCAGTCAAACAGGGGGCCCTGAAGCTTTCTTT,CAISQTGGPEAFF
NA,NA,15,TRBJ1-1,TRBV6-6,TGTGCCAGCAGTTACTCGAGAGGGCGGGGCAATGAAGCTTTCTTT,CASSYSRGRGNEAFF
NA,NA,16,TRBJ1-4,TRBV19,TGTGCCAGTAGTATCGGAGGGACTCGAGGGATTGAAAAACTGTTTTTT,CASSIGGTRGIEKLFF
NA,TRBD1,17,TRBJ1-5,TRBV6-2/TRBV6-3,TGTGCCAGCAGTCCCCGGACAGGGGGGTATAGCAATCAGCCCCAGCATTTT,CASSPRTGGYSNQPQHF
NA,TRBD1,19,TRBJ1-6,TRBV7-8,TGTGCCAGCAGCTTAATCCTAAGGTCAGGGGGGACAGCTAATTCACCCCTCCACTTT,CASSLILRSGGTANSPLHF
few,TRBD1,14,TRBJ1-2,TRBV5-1,TGCGCCAGCAGCTCCGGGACAGGGATTAATGGCTACACCTTC,CASSSGTGINGYTF
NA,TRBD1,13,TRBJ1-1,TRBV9,TGTGCCAGCAGCACCACAGGGGGCCCTGAAGCTTTCTTT,CASSTTGGPEAFF
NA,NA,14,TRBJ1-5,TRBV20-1,TGCAGTGCTAGTTCGGGCGGGGCCTTCGGGCCCCAGCATTTT,CSASSGGAFGPQHF
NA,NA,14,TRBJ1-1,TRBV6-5,TGTGCCAGCAGGACCACAGTGGCCAACACTGAAGCTTTCTTT,CASRTTVANTEAFF
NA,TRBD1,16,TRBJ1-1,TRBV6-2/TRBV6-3,TGTGCCAGCAGTCAATCCGGGACAGGGAAAATCAACGGGGCTTTCTTT,CASSQSGTGKINGAFF
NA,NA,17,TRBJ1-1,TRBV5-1,TGCGCCACTTCCAGGGGAGGGATCTTAGGGATGAACACTGAAGCTTTCTTT,CATSRGGILGMNTEAFF
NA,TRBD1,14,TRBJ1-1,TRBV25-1,TGTGCCACCCTTCGAAGCGGACAGGGTTTAGGAGCTTTCTTT,CATLRSGQGLGAFF
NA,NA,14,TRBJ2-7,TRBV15,TGTGCCACCAGCAGAGGGTGGGCAGAGAACGAGCAGTACTTC,CATSRGWAENEQYF
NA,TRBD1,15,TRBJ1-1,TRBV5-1,TGCGCCAGCAACGGCCGGACAGGGGTAAAAACTGAAGCTTTCTTT,CASNGRTGVKTEAFF
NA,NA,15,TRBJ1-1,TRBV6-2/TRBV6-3,TGTGCCAGCAGCCCTCGGACTCCCTTGGGGACTGAAGCTTTCTTT,CASSPRTPLGTEAFF
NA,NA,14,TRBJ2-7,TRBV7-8,TGTGCCAGCAGCTTGGGGTACGGGGGCTACGAGCAGTACTTC,CASSLGYGGYEQYF
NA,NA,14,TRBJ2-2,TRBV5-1,TGCGCCAGCAGCGTAAGCCTTCCCACCGGGGAGCTGTTTTTT,CASSVSLPTGELFF
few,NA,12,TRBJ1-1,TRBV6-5,TGTGCCAGCAGTTCCATGACCCCAGGGGCTTTCTTT,CASSSMTPGAFF
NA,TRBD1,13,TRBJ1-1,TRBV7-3,TGTGCCAGCGGAGTATTCAGGGACAGTGAAGCTTTCTTT,CASGVFRDSEAFF
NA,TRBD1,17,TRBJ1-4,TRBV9,TGTGCCAGCAGCGTAGTGGAGACAGGGCCGCCTAATGAAAAACTGTTTTTT,CASSVVETGPPNEKLFF
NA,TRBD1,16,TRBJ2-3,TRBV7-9,TGTGCCAGCAGGTTACCGGGACAGGGGGCAATGGATACGCAGTATTTT,CASRLPGQGAMDTQYF
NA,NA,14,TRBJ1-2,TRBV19,TGTGCCAGTGGGCCCTACGGTGGGCACTATGGCTACACCTTC,CASGPYGGHYGYTF
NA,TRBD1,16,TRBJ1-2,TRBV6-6,TGTGCCAGCAGCGAACAGGGGGCCGAAGCTAACTATGGCTACACCTTC,CASSEQGAEANYGYTF
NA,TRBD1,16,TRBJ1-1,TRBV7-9,TGTGCCAGCAGCAAAGGGAGGGGGCAAGGGAACACTGAAGCTTTCTTT,CASSKGRGQGNTEAFF
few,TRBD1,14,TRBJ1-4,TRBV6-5,TGTGCCAGCAGTAGGTACAGGGGGCTTGAAAAACTGTTTTTT,CASSRYRGLEKLFF
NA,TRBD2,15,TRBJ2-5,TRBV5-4,TGTGCCAGCAGCCGGGGGACGGGGAGGGGTGAGACCCAGTACTTC,CASSRGTGRGETQYF
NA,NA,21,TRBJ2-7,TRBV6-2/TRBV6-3,TGTGCCAGCAGCCTGAGGGTTTTGTCCGAAGCCTTTTTTACCCCTCACTACGAGCAGTACTTC,CASSLRVLSEAFFTPHYEQYF
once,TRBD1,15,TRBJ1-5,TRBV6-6,TGTGCCAGCAGTACCCGGGACAGGGACAATCAGCCCCAGCATTTT,CASSTRDRDNQPQHF
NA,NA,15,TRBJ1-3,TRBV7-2,TGTGCCAGCAGCTTAAACAGATTTTCTGGAAACACCATATATTTT,CASSLNRFSGNTIYF
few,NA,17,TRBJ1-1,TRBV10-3,TGTGCCATCAGTGAGTCGATCACGGGGGGTCCGAAGACTGAAGCTTTCTTT,CAISESITGGPKTEAFF
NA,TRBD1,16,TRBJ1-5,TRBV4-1,TGCGCCAGCAGCCCTGGGACAGACGTTCTAGGTCAGCCCCAGCATTTT,CASSPGTDVLGQPQHF
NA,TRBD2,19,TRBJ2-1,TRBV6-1,TGTGCCAGCAGTGAAGCCGCCGGGGCGGCTAGCGGGGCTTTCAATGAGCAGTTCTTC,CASSEAAGAASGAFNEQFF
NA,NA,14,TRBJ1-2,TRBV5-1,TGCGCCAGCAGCGGTCTGGTAGGAGACTATGGCTACACCTTC,CASSGLVGDYGYTF
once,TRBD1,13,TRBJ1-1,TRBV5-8,TGTGCCAGCAGCCTAACAGGGGGAAATGAAGCTTTCTTT,CASSLTGGNEAFF
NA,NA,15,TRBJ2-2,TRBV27,TGTGCCAGCAGTCGGACGGCGGTGGGGGGCGGGGAGCTGTTTTTT,CASSRTAVGGGELFF
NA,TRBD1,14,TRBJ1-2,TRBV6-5,TGTGCCAGCACCCCAGGGACAGTCAACTATGGCTACACCTTC,CASTPGTVNYGYTF
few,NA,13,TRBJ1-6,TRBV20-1,TGCAGTGCTAGTAGGGGAGGCGGTTCACCCCTCCACTTT,CSASRGGGSPLHF
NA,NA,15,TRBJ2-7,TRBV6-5,TGTGCCAGCAGTTATCCTCAAGGGGCAAACTACGAGCAGTACTTC,CASSYPQGANYEQYF
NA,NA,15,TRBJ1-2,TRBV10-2,TGCGCCAGCAGTGAGTCGGGGGGGTGGAACAATGGCTACACCTTC,CASSESGGWNNGYTF
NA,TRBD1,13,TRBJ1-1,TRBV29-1,TGCAGCGTTTGGACAGGGCCTAACACTGAAGCTTTCTTT,CSVWTGPNTEAFF
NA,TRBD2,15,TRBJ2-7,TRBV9,TGTGCCAGCAGCGTAGGTAGCGGGGCCGTATACGAGCAGTACTTC,CASSVGSGAVYEQYF